The entry below describes one T cell receptor beta chain. The sample comes from a study of blood T cell repertoires in COVID-19. Study-wide background: PBMCs, B-cell-depleted T cells, or T cells provided the cDNA or gDNA that made up the material.

Trimming pared 1 base from V and 4 bases from J, leaving 9 bases between. The CDR3 contains 14 residues. Germline loops: CDR1 MGHRA, CDR2 YSYEKL. In the source study's methods: Amplifying reference gene primers gave estimates of nucleated cell counts. Sequencing was performed with immunoSEQ multiplex PCR; in TCRdb, only in-frame clones are kept and a portion is missing. That table supplies the V and J calls and clone size; D and trimming were determined from the DNA. Counted here are some 64,000 clones, around three quarters occurring once; the ten biggest clones make up less than 6%. The source material was peripheral blood. This chain uses TRBV4-1 with TRBJ2-3, with D possibly TRBD1 on 5 matching bases. This receptor was obtained from a human donor in a cohort sampled during active COVID-19. CDR3 DNA sequence: TGCGCCAGCAGCCAAGCAGGGCCCCCAGATACGCAGTATTTT. Translation gives CASSQAGPPDTQYF.